Sequencing of this T cell receptor beta chain was carried out in a study of blood T cell repertoires in COVID-19. Overall study context: The samples span acute and convalescent COVID-19 from the United States, Italy and Spain.

This clone was counted between two and nine times. At one boundary the junction diverges from the germline segment, which might be a read error. Assignment of participants to cohorts was predicated upon participant-reported clinical history. Germline CDR1 reads LGHDT; CDR2 reads YNNKEL (reference sequence). The CDR3 is 13 residues long. Assay: immunoSEQ multiplex PCR; the TCRdb copy retains only in-frame clones and omits some. The sample includes fewer than 250,000 clones, 83% seen only once; the top ten take 3% to 4%. The V call is TRBV3-1 (or the pseudogene TRBV3-2), the J call TRBJ1-1, with D possibly TRBD1 on 6 matching bases. The clonotype comes from a woman aged 40 to 49 who had been exposed to COVID-19. Sequences were obtained from PBMCs or T cells enriched from blood (not recorded which). The CDR3 coding sequence is TGTGCCAGCAGCCACCGCTACGCTCAGGGGACGCTCTTT. Translating it yields CASSHRYAQGTLF.